This TCR beta chain was observed in a study of T cells in Graves' hyperthyroidism and ophthalmopathy. Amplification of TCR beta CDR3 regions used RNA as the template. TCR CDR3 regions were first amplified by RT-PCR with HTBI primers. TCRdb processed the multiplex PCR reads anew with MiXCR; each CDR3 protein has one entry. The sample lists 220,000 or so distinct CDR3 sequences, about 16% seen once, with around 30% in the top ten. Comment on this clonotype: A much larger clonotype is one base distant, so this may be a read error. As the CDR3 is not closed by the conserved phenylalanine or tryptophan, this likely results from a read error.

Exclusion of a patient resulted from uncontrolled infection, other autoimmune disease, pregnancy or lactation. Extraction of PBMCs used roughly 9.3 ml of fresh peripheral blood. The CDR3 spans 14 residues. Losses at the gene ends were 5 bases for V and 7 bases for J; bases not matched to a gene: 5. The rearrangement links TRBV12-3 or TRBV12-4 to TRBJ1-6, with 7 bases matching TRBD1. The source is a woman in her late teens or twenties with Graves' ophthalmopathy. The sequenced sample consisted of blood. The CDR3 region has the DNA TGTGCCAGCAGTCCGACAGGGTACAATTCACCCCTCCACCTT. It is translated as CASSPTGYNSPLHL.